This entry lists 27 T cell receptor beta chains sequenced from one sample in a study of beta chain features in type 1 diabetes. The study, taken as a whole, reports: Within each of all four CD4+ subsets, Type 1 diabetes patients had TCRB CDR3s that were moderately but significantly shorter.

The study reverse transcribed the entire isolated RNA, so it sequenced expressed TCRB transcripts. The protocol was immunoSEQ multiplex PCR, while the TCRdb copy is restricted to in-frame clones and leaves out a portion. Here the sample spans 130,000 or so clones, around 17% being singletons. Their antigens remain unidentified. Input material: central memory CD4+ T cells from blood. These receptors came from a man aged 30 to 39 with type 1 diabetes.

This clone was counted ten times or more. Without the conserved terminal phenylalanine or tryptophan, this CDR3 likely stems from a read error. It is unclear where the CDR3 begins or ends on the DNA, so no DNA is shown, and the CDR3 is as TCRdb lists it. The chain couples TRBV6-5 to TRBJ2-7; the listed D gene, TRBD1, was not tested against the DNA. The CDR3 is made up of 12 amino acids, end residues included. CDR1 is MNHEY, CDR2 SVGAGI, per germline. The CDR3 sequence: CASSEAARDRSM.

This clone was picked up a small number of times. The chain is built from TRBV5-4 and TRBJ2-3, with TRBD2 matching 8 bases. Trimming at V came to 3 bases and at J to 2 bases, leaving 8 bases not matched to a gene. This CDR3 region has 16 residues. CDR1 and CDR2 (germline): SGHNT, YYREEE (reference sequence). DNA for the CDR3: TGTGCCAGCAGCTCCTTAAGCGGGGGAGTCACAGATACGCAGTATTTT. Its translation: CASSSLSGGVTDTQYF.

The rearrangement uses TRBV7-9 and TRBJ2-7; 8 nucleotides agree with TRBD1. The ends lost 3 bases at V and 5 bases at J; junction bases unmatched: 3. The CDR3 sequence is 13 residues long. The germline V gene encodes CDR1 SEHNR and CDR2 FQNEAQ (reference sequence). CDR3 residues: CASSFDRGHEQYF. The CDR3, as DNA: TGTGCCAGCAGCTTTGACAGGGGCCACGAGCAGTACTTC.

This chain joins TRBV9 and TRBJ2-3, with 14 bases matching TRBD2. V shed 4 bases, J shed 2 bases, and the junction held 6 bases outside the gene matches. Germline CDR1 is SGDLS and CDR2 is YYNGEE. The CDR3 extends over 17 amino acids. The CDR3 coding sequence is TGTGCCAGCAGCACGGGACTAGCGGGGGCCTACACAGATACGCAGTATTTT. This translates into CASSTGLAGAYTDTQYF.

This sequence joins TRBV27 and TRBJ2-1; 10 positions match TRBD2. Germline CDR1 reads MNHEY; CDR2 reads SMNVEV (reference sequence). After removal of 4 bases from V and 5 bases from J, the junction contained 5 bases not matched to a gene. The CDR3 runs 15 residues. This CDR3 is CASSSAGGLNNEQFF. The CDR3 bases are TGTGCCAGCAGTTCAGCGGGGGGGCTGAACAATGAGCAGTTCTTC.

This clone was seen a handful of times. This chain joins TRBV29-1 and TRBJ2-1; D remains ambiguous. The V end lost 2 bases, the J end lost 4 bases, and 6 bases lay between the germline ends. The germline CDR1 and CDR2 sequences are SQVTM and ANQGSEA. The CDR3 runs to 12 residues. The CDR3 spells CSVERPYNEQFF. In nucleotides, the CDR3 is TGCAGCGTTGAACGACCTTACAATGAGCAGTTCTTC.

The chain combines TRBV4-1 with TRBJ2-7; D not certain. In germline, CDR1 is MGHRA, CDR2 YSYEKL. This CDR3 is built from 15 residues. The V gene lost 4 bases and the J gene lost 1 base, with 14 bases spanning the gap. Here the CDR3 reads CASSPVPPGSYEQYF. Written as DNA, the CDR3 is TGCGCCAGCAGCCCAGTCCCTCCCGGATCCTACGAGCAGTACTTC.

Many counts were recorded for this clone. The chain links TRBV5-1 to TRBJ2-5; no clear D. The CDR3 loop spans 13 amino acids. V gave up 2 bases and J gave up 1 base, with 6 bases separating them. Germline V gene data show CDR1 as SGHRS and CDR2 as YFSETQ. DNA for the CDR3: TGCGCCAGCAGCTTCAACAGCCAAGAGACCCAGTACTTC. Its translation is CASSFNSQETQYF.

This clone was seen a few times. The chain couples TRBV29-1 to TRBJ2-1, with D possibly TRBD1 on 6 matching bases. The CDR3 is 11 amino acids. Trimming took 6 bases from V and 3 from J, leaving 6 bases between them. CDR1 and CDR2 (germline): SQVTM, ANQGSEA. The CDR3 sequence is CSVDSYNEQFF. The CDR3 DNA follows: TGCAGCGTGGACAGCTACAATGAGCAGTTCTTC.

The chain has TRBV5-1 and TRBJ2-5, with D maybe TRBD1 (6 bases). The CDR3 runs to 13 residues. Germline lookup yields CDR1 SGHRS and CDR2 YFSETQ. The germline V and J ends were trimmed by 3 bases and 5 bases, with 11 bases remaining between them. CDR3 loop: CASSSTGYETQYF. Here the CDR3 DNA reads TGCGCCAGCAGCTCAACAGGGTACGAGACCCAGTACTTC.

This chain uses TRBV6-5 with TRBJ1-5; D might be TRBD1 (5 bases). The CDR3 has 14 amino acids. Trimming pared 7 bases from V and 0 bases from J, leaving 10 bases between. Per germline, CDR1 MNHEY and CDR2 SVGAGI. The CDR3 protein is CASTQGNSNQPQHF. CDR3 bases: TGTGCCAGCACCCAGGGTAATAGCAATCAGCCCCAGCATTTT.

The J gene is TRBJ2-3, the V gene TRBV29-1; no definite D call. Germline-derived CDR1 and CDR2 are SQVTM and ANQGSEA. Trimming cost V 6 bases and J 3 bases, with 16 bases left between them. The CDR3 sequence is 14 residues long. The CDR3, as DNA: TGCAGCGTCGCCGATAGTCGATTAACAGATACGCAGTATTTT. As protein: CSVADSRLTDTQYF.

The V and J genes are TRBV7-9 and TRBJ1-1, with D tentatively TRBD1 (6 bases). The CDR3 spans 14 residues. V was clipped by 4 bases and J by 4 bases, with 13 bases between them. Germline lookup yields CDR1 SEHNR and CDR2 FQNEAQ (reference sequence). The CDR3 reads CASSYWGQGTEAFF. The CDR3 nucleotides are TGTGCCAGCAGCTACTGGGGGCAGGGCACTGAAGCTTTCTTT. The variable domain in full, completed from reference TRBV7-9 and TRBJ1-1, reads DTGVSQNPRHKITKRGQNVTFRCDPISEHNRLYWYRQTLGQGPEFLTYFQNEAQLEKSRLLSDRFSAERPKGSFSTLEIQRTEQGDSAMYLCASSYWGQGTEAFFGQGTRLTVV.

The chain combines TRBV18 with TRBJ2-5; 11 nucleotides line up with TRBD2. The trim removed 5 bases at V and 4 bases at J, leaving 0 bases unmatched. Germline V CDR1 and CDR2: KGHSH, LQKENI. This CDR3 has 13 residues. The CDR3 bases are TGTGCCAGCTCAACTAGCGGGGGAGAGACCCAGTACTTC. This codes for CASSTSGGETQYF.

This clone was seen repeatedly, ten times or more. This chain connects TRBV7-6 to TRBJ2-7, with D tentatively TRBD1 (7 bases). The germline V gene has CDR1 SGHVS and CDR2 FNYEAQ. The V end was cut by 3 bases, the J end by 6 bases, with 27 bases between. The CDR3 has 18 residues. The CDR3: CASSFIGPGQAEGSEQYF. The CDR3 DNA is TGTGCCAGCAGCTTCATCGGCCCCGGACAGGCGGAGGGCTCCGAGCAGTACTTC.

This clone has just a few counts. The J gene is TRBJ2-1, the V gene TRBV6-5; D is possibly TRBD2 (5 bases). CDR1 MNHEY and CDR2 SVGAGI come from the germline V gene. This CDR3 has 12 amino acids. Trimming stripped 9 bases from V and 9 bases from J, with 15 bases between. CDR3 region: CASRKLGSEQFF. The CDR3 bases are TGTGCCAGTCGCAAATTAGGGAGTGAGCAGTTCTTC.

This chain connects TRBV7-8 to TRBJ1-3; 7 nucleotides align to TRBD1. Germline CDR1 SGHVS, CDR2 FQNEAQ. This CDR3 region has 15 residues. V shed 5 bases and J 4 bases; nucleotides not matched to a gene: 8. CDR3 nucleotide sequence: TGTGCCAGCAGCATAGTCCCGGGACAGGGAAACACCATATATTTT. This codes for CASSIVPGQGNTIYF.

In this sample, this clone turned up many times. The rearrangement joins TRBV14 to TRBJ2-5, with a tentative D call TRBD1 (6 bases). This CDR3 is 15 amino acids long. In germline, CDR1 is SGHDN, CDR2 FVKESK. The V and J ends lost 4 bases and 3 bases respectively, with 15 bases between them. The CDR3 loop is CASSPLRDTKETQYF. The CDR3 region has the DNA TGTGCCAGCAGCCCCCTGAGGGACACAAAAGAGACCCAGTACTTC.

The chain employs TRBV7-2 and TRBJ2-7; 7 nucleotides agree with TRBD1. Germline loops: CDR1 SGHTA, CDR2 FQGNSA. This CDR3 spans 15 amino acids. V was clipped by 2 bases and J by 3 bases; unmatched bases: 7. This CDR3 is CASSLFRAGGYEQYF. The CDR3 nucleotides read TGTGCCAGCAGCTTATTTAGGGCAGGGGGCTACGAGCAGTACTTC.

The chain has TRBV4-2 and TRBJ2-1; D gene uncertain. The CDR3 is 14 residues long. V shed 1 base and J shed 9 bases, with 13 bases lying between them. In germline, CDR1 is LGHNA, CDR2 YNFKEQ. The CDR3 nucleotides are TGTGCCAGCAGCCAAGGGACGTCGGTAGGTGAGCAGTTCTTC. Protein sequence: CASSQGTSVGEQFF.

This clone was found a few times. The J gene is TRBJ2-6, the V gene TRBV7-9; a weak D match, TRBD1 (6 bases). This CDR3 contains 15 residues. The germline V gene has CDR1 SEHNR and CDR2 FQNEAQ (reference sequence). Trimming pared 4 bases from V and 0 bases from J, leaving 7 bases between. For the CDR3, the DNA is TGTGCCAGCAGCTCGGACAGCTCTGGGGCCAACGTCCTGACTTTC. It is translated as CASSSDSSGANVLTF.

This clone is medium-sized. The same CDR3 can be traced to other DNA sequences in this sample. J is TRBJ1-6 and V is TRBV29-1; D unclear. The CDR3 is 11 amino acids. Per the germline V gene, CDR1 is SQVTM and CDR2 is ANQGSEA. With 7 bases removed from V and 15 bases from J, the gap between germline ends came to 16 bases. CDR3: CSAEDGRLLHF. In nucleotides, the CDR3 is TGCAGCGCCGAAGACGGCCGTCTCCTCCACTTT. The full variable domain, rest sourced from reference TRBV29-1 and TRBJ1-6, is SAVISQKPSRDICQRGTSLTIQCQVDSQVTMMFWYRQQPGQSLTLIATANQGSEATYESGFVIDKFPISRPNLTFSTLTVSNMSPEDSSIYLCSAEDGRLLHFGNGTRLTVT.

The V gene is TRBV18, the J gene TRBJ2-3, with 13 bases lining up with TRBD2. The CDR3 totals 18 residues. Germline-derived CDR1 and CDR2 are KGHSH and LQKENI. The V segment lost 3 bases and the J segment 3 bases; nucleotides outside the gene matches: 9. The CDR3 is CASSPGLAGAVGTDTQYF. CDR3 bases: TGTGCCAGCTCACCCGGACTAGCGGGGGCCGTAGGGACAGATACGCAGTATTTT.

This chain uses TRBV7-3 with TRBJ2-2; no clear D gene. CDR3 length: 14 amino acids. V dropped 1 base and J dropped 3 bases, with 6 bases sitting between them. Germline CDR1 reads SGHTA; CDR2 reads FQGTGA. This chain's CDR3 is CASSLNRDTGELFF. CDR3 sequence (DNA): TGTGCCAGCAGCTTAAACAGAGACACCGGGGAGCTGTTTTTT.

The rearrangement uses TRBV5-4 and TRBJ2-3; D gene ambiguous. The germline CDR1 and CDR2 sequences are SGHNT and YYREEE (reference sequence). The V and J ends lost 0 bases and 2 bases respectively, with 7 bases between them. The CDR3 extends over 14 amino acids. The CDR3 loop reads CASSLEQATDTQYF. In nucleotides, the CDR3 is TGTGCCAGCAGCTTGGAACAAGCCACAGATACGCAGTATTTT.

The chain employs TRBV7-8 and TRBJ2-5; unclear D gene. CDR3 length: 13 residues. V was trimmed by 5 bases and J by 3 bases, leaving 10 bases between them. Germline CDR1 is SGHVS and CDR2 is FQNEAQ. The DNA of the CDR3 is TGTGCCAGCAGCCGAGAAGCTAAAGAGACCCAGTACTTC. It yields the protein CASSREAKETQYF.

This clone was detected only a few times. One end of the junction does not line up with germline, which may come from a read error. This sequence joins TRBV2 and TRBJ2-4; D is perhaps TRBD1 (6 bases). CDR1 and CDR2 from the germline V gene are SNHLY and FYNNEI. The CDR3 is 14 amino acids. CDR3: CASSTELLGHFPHF. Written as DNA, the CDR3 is TGTGCCAGCAGTACCGAGCTATTGGGACACTTTCCCCACTTC.